Shown below are 20 T cell receptor beta chains from a single sample sequenced in a study of cytomegalovirus exposure and HLA in healthy donors. Primers: 60 Vbeta forward and 13 Jbeta reverse. TCRdb's copy holds only in-frame clones and misses some; the assay was immunoSEQ multiplex PCR. Here the sample spans around 76,000 clones, 73% being singletons. The specimen sequenced was PBMCs. These receptors originate from a woman between 40 and 50 years old in good health and CMV-seropositive.

J is TRBJ1-3 and V is TRBV4-2; a weak D match, TRBD1 (6 bases). V was clipped by 1 base and J by 0 bases, with 19 bases between them. The CDR3 has 19 residues. Germline CDR1 LGHNA, CDR2 YNFKEQ. CDR3 region: CASSQVGGGHPFSGNTIYF. DNA for the CDR3: TGTGCCAGCAGCCAAGTTGGGGGGGGCCATCCCTTCTCTGGAAACACCATATATTTT.

The rearrangement links TRBV15 to TRBJ2-1; 12 nucleotides match TRBD2. The V segment lost 3 bases and the J segment 8 bases; nucleotides outside the gene matches: 2. Germline CDR1 is LNHNV and CDR2 is YYDKDF (reference sequence). The CDR3 is 14 residues long. The CDR3 here is CATSRTSGSDEQFF. In DNA form, the CDR3 reads TGTGCCACCAGCAGGACTAGCGGGAGTGATGAGCAGTTCTTC.

The rearrangement uses TRBV4-1 and TRBJ1-4; the D gene is possibly TRBD1 (6 bases). V was pared by 8 bases and J by 7 bases, with 17 bases between. This CDR3 contains 14 residues. Germline values: CDR1 MGHRA, CDR2 YSYEKL. CDR3 sequence: CASGFAQGVEKLFF. In DNA form, the CDR3 reads TGCGCCAGCGGGTTTGCACAGGGAGTTGAAAAACTGTTTTTT.

The CDR3 DNA reads TGCGCCAGCAGCTTCCCCGCTACCGGGACTAGCGGCCGTTCTGGGGCCAACGTCCTGACTTTC. Protein: CASSFPATGTSGRSGANVLTF. The chain couples TRBV5-1 to TRBJ2-6; TRBD2 matches 11 bases. The CDR3 loop spans 21 amino acids. J was trimmed by 1 base and V by 2 bases; bases with no gene match: 14. The germline CDR1 and CDR2 sequences are SGHRS and YFSETQ.

This clone was seen more than once but under ten times. The rearrangement links TRBV7-8 to TRBJ2-4; D is unresolved. Trimming pared 4 bases from V and 5 bases from J, leaving 9 bases between. This CDR3 is 13 amino acids long. CDR1 and CDR2 (germline): SGHVS, FQNEAQ. The CDR3 DNA is TGTGCCAGCAGCTCAGGATCGGAAAACATTCAGTACTTC. It yields the protein CASSSGSENIQYF.

The chain combines TRBV13 with TRBJ2-1, with TRBD2 matching 10 bases. The V and J ends lost 6 bases and 0 bases, in that order; junction bases with no gene match: 17. CDR1 and CDR2 from the germline V gene are PRHDT and FYEKMQ (reference sequence). This CDR3 is 20 amino acids long. The CDR3 bases are TGTGCCAGCAGACACCGGGGACTAGCGTTGCTCCGGGGCTCCTACAATGAGCAGTTCTTC. Translated, it gives CASRHRGLALLRGSYNEQFF.

This clone appeared a single time. The rearrangement uses TRBV6-1 and TRBJ1-4, with 10 bases that match TRBD1. Germline V CDR1 and CDR2: MNHNS, SASEGT. The CDR3 has 20 residues. The J segment lost 7 bases and the V segment lost 4 bases, leaving 21 bases of the junction unmatched. The CDR3 spells CASSGRDRGASKVSFEKLFF. The CDR3 coding sequence is TGTGCCAGCAGTGGACGGGACAGGGGCGCTTCGAAGGTCTCCTTTGAAAAACTGTTTTTT.

The chain employs TRBV4-3 and TRBJ2-6; 9 positions agree with TRBD1. This CDR3 is built from 17 residues. V gave up 5 bases and J gave up 0 bases; unmatched junction bases: 5. CDR1 is LGHNA and CDR2 is YSLEER in the germline V gene. This chain's CDR3 is CASSTGTGPSGANVLTF. In DNA, the CDR3 is TGCGCCAGCAGCACCGGGACAGGGCCCTCTGGGGCCAACGTCCTGACTTTC.

This clone was recorded once. The chain combines TRBV4-3 with TRBJ1-2, with 7 bases lining up with TRBD1. The CDR3 covers 14 residues. Germline V gives CDR1 LGHNA, CDR2 YSLEER. Trimming took 3 bases from V and 4 from J; bases not matched to a gene: 5. In DNA, the CDR3 is TGCGCCAGCAGCCAGACGACAGGGTCCTATGGCTACACCTTC. Its protein product is CASSQTTGSYGYTF.

The sample holds a few counts of this clone. V usage is TRBV6-1 and J usage is TRBJ2-7, with a possible D match to TRBD1 (6 bases). CDR1 is MNHNS and CDR2 is SASEGT in the germline V gene. The CDR3 contains 15 residues. V lost 6 bases, J lost 6 bases, and 21 bases lay in between. CDR3 DNA: TGTGCCAGCAGAGTGGGGAGCCAGGGGCCGGGCGAGCAGTACTTC. It is translated as CASRVGSQGPGEQYF.

The chain recombines TRBV11-2 with TRBJ1-4, with TRBD1 matching over 7 bases. V lost 5 bases to trimming and J lost 8 bases; unmatched junction nucleotides: 11. The length of the CDR3 is 15 residues. Germline V gene sequence: CDR1 SGHAT, CDR2 FQNNGV. CDR3 nucleotide sequence: TGTGCCAGCAGCCCCCGGGACAGTCCTCGCGAAAAACTGTTTTTT. Translated: CASSPRDSPREKLFF.

The chain recombines TRBV6-1 with TRBJ1-1; the match to TRBD1 covers 8 bases. CDR1 is MNHNS, CDR2 SASEGT, per germline. The CDR3 totals 13 residues. With V trimmed by 8 bases and J by 0 bases, 2 bases remained unmatched. The CDR3 DNA sequence: TGTGCCAGCCGGGGACAGGTGAACACTGAAGCTTTCTTT. Translating gives CASRGQVNTEAFF.

The V and J genes are TRBV4-1 and TRBJ1-4; TRBD1 aligns across 8 bases. This CDR3 has 14 amino acids. Germline V CDR1 and CDR2: MGHRA, YSYEKL. Losses at the gene ends were 1 base for V and 8 bases for J; bases not matched to a gene: 3. The CDR3 coding sequence is TGCGCCAGCAGCCAAGGGACAGGGCGGGAAAAACTGTTTTTT. Translation gives CASSQGTGREKLFF.

Only one count was recorded for this clone. J is TRBJ1-1 and V is TRBV5-1; tentative D call: TRBD1 (6 bases). This CDR3 has 13 amino acids. CDR1 is SGHRS, CDR2 YFSETQ, per germline. Trimming shortened V by 4 bases and J by 5 bases, and 12 bases separated the two germline ends. In DNA form, the CDR3 reads TGCGCCAGCAGCGCCACAGGGATAACTGAAGCTTTCTTT. Protein product: CASSATGITEAFF.

This chain connects TRBV5-4 to TRBJ1-3, with D hard to call. Germline V gene data show CDR1 as SGHNT and CDR2 as YYREEE (reference sequence). Trimming pared 0 bases from V and 4 bases from J, leaving 11 bases between. This CDR3 spans 15 amino acids. The CDR3 DNA reads as TGTGCCAGCAGCTTGGAGGCGGGGAGAGGAAACACCATATATTTT. Its translation is CASSLEAGRGNTIYF.

This clone was counted a single time. The rearrangement links TRBV9 to TRBJ2-5; 9 bases are a match to TRBD1. The V and J ends lost 3 bases and 2 bases, in that order; junction bases with no gene match: 11. Germline CDR1 is SGDLS and CDR2 is YYNGEE. The CDR3 has 17 amino acids. The CDR3 bases are TGTGCCAGCAGCGACCCGGGGATGGGGACAGGGCAAGAGACCCAGTACTTC. Protein sequence: CASSDPGMGTGQETQYF.

V gene TRBV7-3 combines with J gene TRBJ2-2; the match to TRBD1 covers 10 bases. The V gene's germline CDR1 is SGHTA and CDR2 FQGTGA. The CDR3 has 16 amino acids. J gave up 1 base and V 5 bases, and 4 bases lay outside the gene matches. In DNA, the CDR3 is TGTGCCAGCAGCCCGAGGACAGGGGGGAACACCGGGGAGCTGTTTTTT. Translation: CASSPRTGGNTGELFF.

The chain combines TRBV2 with TRBJ1-5; TRBD1 is a possible D gene (6 bases). The CDR3 has 15 amino acids. Germline assignment: CDR1 SNHLY and CDR2 FYNNEI. Trimming removed 8 bases at V and 2 bases at J, with 16 bases between. This CDR3 reads CASRGGVLGNQPQHF. CDR3 in DNA: TGTGCCAGCCGAGGGGGGGTGTTAGGCAATCAGCCCCAGCATTTT.

The chain combines TRBV2 with TRBJ2-7; D is perhaps TRBD1 (6 bases). Trimming left V 7 bases short and J 2 bases short, with 15 bases between. Germline assignment: CDR1 SNHLY and CDR2 FYNNEI. This CDR3 is 14 amino acids long. CDR3 sequence: CASNPQQGPYEQYF. CDR3 coding DNA: TGTGCCAGCAACCCTCAACAGGGCCCCTACGAGCAGTACTTC.

The chain recombines TRBV20-1 with TRBJ1-2; D remains unclear. V was pared by 1 base and J by 5 bases, with 5 bases between. The CDR3 sequence is 11 residues long. CDR1 DFQATT and CDR2 SNEGSKA come from the germline V gene (reference sequence). DNA of the CDR3: TGCAGTGCTAGAGTTCAGTATGGCTACACCTTC. As protein: CSARVQYGYTF.